A selection of T cell receptor beta chains follows, all from one sample in a study of T cell responses to AZD1222 COVID-19 vaccine. Generated by immunoSEQ multiplex PCR, the TCRdb table keeps only in-frame clones and is missing some. The sample holds 160,000 or so clones, roughly nine tenths seen once. This material consisted of peripheral blood, taken on day 0 of AZD1222 vaccination. These receptor sequences come from an adult in good health. Both conserved end residues are part of each CDR3. A D gene is named only where the DNA matches it firmly. Clone size is shown for a subset of rows, as once, few, many or a class of expanded clone.

d_call	cdr3_length	v_call	j_call	clone_size	cdr3_aa	cdr3_nt
-	13	TRBV30	TRBJ2-5	-	CAWSPPLEETQYF	TGTGCCTGGAGTCCCCCCCTGGAAGAGACCCAGTACTTC
TRBD2	13	TRBV7-9	TRBJ2-3	-	CAWGGGGTDTQYF	TGTGCCTGGGGCGGGGGTGGTACAGATACGCAGTATTTT
TRBD1	15	TRBV2	TRBJ1-5	few	CASRRQGAGNQPQHF	TGTGCCAGCAGAAGACAGGGGGCAGGCAATCAGCCCCAGCATTTT
-	14	TRBV5-6	TRBJ1-5	-	CASSLRVGNQPQHF	TGTGCCAGCAGCTTGCGGGTAGGCAATCAGCCCCAGCATTTT
-	12	TRBV28	TRBJ1-1	-	CATARTLGEAFF	TGTGCCACCGCCCGGACTCTGGGGGAAGCTTTCTTT
-	14	TRBV28	TRBJ1-2	few	CASSSGAPNYGYTF	TGTGCCAGCAGTTCGGGGGCTCCGAACTATGGCTACACCTTC
-	14	TRBV15	TRBJ2-5	-	CATSRGQGRETQYF	TGTGCCACCAGCAGAGGTCAAGGGCGGGAGACCCAGTACTTC
TRBD2	17	TRBV9	TRBJ2-1	-	CASSLWTSGGAEDEQFF	TGTGCCAGCAGCCTTTGGACTAGCGGGGGGGCCGAGGATGAGCAGTTCTTC
-	16	TRBV27	TRBJ2-1	once	CASDSLGQSSYNEQFF	TGTGCCAGCGACTCACTTGGGCAGAGCTCCTACAATGAGCAGTTCTTC
-	13	TRBV11-2	TRBJ2-7	-	CASSLTVSYEQYF	TGTGCCAGCAGCTTGACAGTTTCCTACGAGCAGTACTTC
-	15	TRBV30	TRBJ1-1	once	CAWSGLGGAFDEAFF	TGTGCCTGGAGTGGCCTGGGGGGTGCTTTCGATGAAGCTTTCTTT
-	16	TRBV4-1	TRBJ2-2	-	CASSPQGRGYTGELFF	TGCGCCAGCAGCCCCCAAGGGCGGGGCTACACCGGGGAGCTGTTTTTT
-	13	TRBV7-2	TRBJ2-3	-	CASGGGSLDTQYF	TGTGCCAGCGGGGGGGGCTCCTTGGATACGCAGTATTTT
-	13	TRBV14	TRBJ1-1	-	CASSPFMNTEAFF	TGTGCCAGCAGCCCCTTTATGAACACTGAAGCTTTCTTT
TRBD1	18	TRBV11-2	TRBJ2-6	once	CASSLVGQSLTGANVLTF	TGTGCCAGCAGCTTAGTGGGACAGTCTTTGACTGGGGCCAACGTCCTGACTTTC
-	13	TRBV4-1	TRBJ2-7	-	CASSQGGTYEQYF	TGCGCCAGCAGCCAGGGAGGAACCTACGAGCAGTACTTC
TRBD1	16	TRBV3-1/TRBV3-2	TRBJ2-7	once	CASSLLRQGYSYEQYF	TGTGCCAGCAGCCTCCTCAGACAGGGTTACTCCTACGAGCAGTACTTC
-	15	TRBV7-2	TRBJ1-1	-	CASSLKGSMNTEAFF	TGTGCCAGCAGCTTGAAGGGGAGCATGAACACTGAAGCTTTCTTT
-	18	TRBV6-2/TRBV6-3	TRBJ1-5	once	CASSRGLRGGYSNQPQHF	TGTGCCAGCAGTCGGGGACTCCGGGGAGGCTATAGCAATCAGCCCCAGCATTTT
TRBD2	18	TRBV28	TRBJ2-3	-	CASSFPLDLSGGKDTQYF	TGTGCCAGCAGTTTCCCCCTGGATCTAAGCGGGGGGAAAGATACGCAGTATTTT
TRBD1	18	TRBV24-1	TRBJ2-1	-	CATSDFGSQTGGNNEQFF	TGTGCCACCAGTGATTTCGGTTCCCAGACAGGGGGCAACAATGAGCAGTTCTTC
-	16	TRBV5-1	TRBJ2-3	-	CASSRAGSGAADTQYF	TGCGCCAGCAGCCGGGCTGGTAGCGGTGCTGCAGATACGCAGTATTTT
-	14	TRBV14	TRBJ2-7	-	CASSGRVSPYEQYF	TGTGCCAGCAGCGGCCGGGTGTCACCCTACGAGCAGTACTTC
TRBD1	13	TRBV27	TRBJ2-7	-	CASSLSSGTGALF	TGTGCCAGCAGTTTATCGTCAGGGACAGGGGCCCTTTTC
-	14	TRBV19	TRBJ1-6	-	CASTNGAGLSPLHF	TGTGCCAGTACCAATGGGGCAGGGCTTTCACCCCTCCACTTT
-	14	TRBV6-2/TRBV6-3	TRBJ1-5	-	CASSYGSGRQPQHF	TGTGCCAGCAGTTATGGGTCAGGGCGACAGCCCCAGCATTTT
TRBD1	12	TRBV5-1	TRBJ2-7	-	CASRDRAHEQYF	TGCGCCAGTCGGGACAGGGCCCACGAGCAGTACTTC
-	11	TRBV29-1	TRBJ2-1	-	CSVLRSFEQFF	TGCAGCGTCCTGAGGTCCTTTGAGCAGTTCTTC
TRBD1	14	TRBV28	TRBJ2-7	once	CATRTGGDISEQYF	TGTGCCACCCGGACAGGGGGCGATATATCCGAGCAGTACTTC
-	17	TRBV21-1	TRBJ2-3	-	CASSNQVWAGGRDTQYF	TGTGCCAGCAGCAATCAAGTGTGGGCAGGGGGTAGGGATACGCAGTATTTT
TRBD1	16	TRBV7-2	TRBJ2-5	-	CASSLRRDRGRETQYF	TGTGCCAGCAGCTTACGCCGGGACAGGGGGCGCGAGACCCAGTACTTC
-	19	TRBV21-1	TRBJ1-4	-	CASSKARGQGRVTNEKLFF	TGTGCCAGCAGCAAAGCTAGGGGACAGGGGAGGGTTACTAATGAAAAACTGTTTTTT
-	13	TRBV14	TRBJ1-1	-	CASSLQRNTEAFF	TGTGCCAGCAGCCTACAGCGAAACACTGAAGCTTTCTTT
TRBD1	14	TRBV5-4	TRBJ1-1	-	CASSSMDRGLVAFF	TGTGCCAGCAGCTCAATGGACAGGGGGTTAGTAGCTTTCTTT
-	14	TRBV30	TRBJ1-2	-	CAWRWGGRPYGYTF	TGTGCCTGGAGGTGGGGGGGGCGCCCCTATGGCTACACCTTC
TRBD1	14	TRBV5-1	TRBJ2-1	-	CASSLGQGAREQFF	TGCGCCAGCAGCTTGGGACAGGGGGCTAGGGAGCAGTTCTTC
-	16	TRBV2	TRBJ1-2	-	CASSEDTGLTGYGYTF	TGTGCCAGCAGTGAAGATACAGGGCTCACTGGCTATGGCTACACCTTC
-	11	TRBV6-5	TRBJ2-7	-	CASMYSYEQYF	TGTGCCAGCATGTATTCGTACGAGCAGTACTTC
TRBD2	13	TRBV5-5	TRBJ2-7	-	CASRHSREGEQYF	TGTGCCAGCAGACACTCAAGGGAGGGCGAGCAGTACTTC
-	14	TRBV5-8	TRBJ2-5	-	CASSLVAVQETQYF	TGTGCCAGCAGCTTGGTAGCGGTCCAAGAGACCCAGTACTTC
-	16	TRBV7-8	TRBJ1-1	few	CASSSPANRLNTEAFF	TGTGCCAGCAGCTCCCCGGCAAATCGCCTGAACACTGAAGCTTTCTTT
TRBD1	14	TRBV11-3	TRBJ2-4	-	CASSEQGADDIQYF	TGTGCCAGCAGCGAACAGGGGGCCGATGACATTCAGTACTTC
TRBD2	16	TRBV5-4	TRBJ2-3	-	CASSSGLAAVTDTQYF	TGTGCCAGCAGCTCGGGACTAGCGGCTGTCACAGATACGCAGTATTTT
-	12	TRBV12-5	TRBJ1-2	-	CASGLGGRGYTF	TGTGCTAGTGGTTTGGGGGGCCGCGGCTACACCTTC
-	14	TRBV27	TRBJ2-7	-	CASSLMSSGGGQYF	TGTGCCAGCAGTTTAATGTCCTCAGGGGGAGGGCAGTACTTC
-	13	TRBV14	TRBJ1-1	-	CASSQDWVTEAFF	TGTGCCAGCAGCCAAGATTGGGTAACTGAAGCTTTCTTT
-	14	TRBV10-1	TRBJ2-3	-	CASSSTRTRDTQYF	TGCGCCAGCAGCTCCACCCGCACCCGAGATACGCAGTATTTT